The next 3 T cell receptor beta chains were all read from a single sample in a study of radiotherapy plus CTLA-4 blockade in lung cancer. TCRdb keeps only in-frame clones here, not all; method: immunoSEQ multiplex PCR. The repertoire holds some 90,000 clones, with 70% to 90% as singletons. The sequencing used peripheral blood, collected from a patient treated with radiotherapy plus ipilimumab. The source is a human donor with non-small cell lung cancer who had a partial response to radiotherapy plus ipilimumab.

The chain employs TRBV6-1 and TRBJ1-4, with D possibly TRBD1 on 6 matching bases. There are 13 residues in the CDR3. The V gene's germline CDR1 is MNHNS and CDR2 SASEGT. Trimming shortened V by 8 bases and J by 5 bases, and 12 bases separated the two germline ends. This CDR3 is CASSGVNNEKLFF. CDR3 bases: TGTGCCAGCTCAGGGGTAAACAATGAAAAACTGTTTTTT.

This clone was detected only once. The chain employs TRBV9 and TRBJ2-5, with 9 nucleotides matching TRBD2. J lost 4 bases, V lost 0 bases, and 7 bases had no gene match. Germline-derived CDR1 and CDR2 are SGDLS and YYNGEE. The CDR3 extends over 16 amino acids. The CDR3 sequence: CASSVASGRTVETQYF. In DNA form, the CDR3 reads TGTGCCAGCAGCGTAGCGAGCGGGAGGACCGTAGAGACCCAGTACTTC. The complete variable domain, with remaining parts taken from reference TRBV9 and TRBJ2-5, reads DSGVTQTPKHLITATGQRVTLRCSPRSGDLSVYWYQQSLDQGLQFLIQYYNGEERAKGNILERFSAQQFPDLHSELNLSSLELGDSALYFCASSVASGRTVETQYFGPGTRLLVL.

The chain uses TRBV6-5 and TRBJ2-1; no firm D call. CDR1 is MNHEY and CDR2 is SVGAGI in the germline V gene. The CDR3 totals 16 residues. V dropped 2 bases and J dropped 3 bases, with 14 bases sitting between them. The CDR3 nucleotides are TGTGCCAGCAGTTACCCACGGTCAACCCACTACAATGAGCAGTTCTTC. Residues: CASSYPRSTHYNEQFF.